These T cell receptor beta chains were read from a single sample in a study of T cell repertoires in cytomegalovirus infection. One entry per CDR3 protein results from TCRdb running MiXCR on the reads. The sample has hundreds of thousands of distinct CDR3 sequences; about a third are singletons. Sample: PBMCs. All receptors come from a human donor in good health (CMV status not recorded). Some clones in this sample may be carry-over from other donors' samples. Each CDR3 is given with its conserved first and last residue. The D gene is left open where the match is weak. Clone size is shown for a subset of rows, as once, few, many or a class of expanded clone.

clone_size j_call d_call v_call cdr3_aa cdr3_nt
many TRBJ2-7 NA TRBV7-2 CASSLAAGVYEQYF TGTGCCAGCAGCTTAGCCGCAGGGGTCTACGAGCAGTACTTC
NA TRBJ1-2 NA TRBV19 CASSTQTMPGGYGYTF TGTGCCAGTAGTACCCAGACTATGCCTGGGGGCTATGGCTACACCTTC
NA TRBJ2-1 NA TRBV7-9 CACILTGQGSNEQFF TGTGCCTGCATCCTTACAGGCCAAGGGTCCAATGAGCAGTTCTTC
NA TRBJ2-7 NA TRBV12-3/TRBV12-4 CSSSLAAQQYF TGTTCCAGCAGTTTGGCTGCCCAGCAGTACTTC
many TRBJ1-4 NA TRBV10-2 CASRKRQAAANEKLFF TGCGCCAGCAGGAAACGACAGGCGGCTGCTAATGAAAAACTGTTTTTT
NA TRBJ2-1 NA TRBV28 CASSLGTMDGVGFF TGTGCCAGCAGTTTAGGTACCATGGACGGCGTAGGGTTCTTC
few TRBJ1-4 NA TRBV6-1 CASREGRGFKLFF TGTGCCAGCAGGGAGGGCCGTGGGTTTAAACTGTTTTTT
NA TRBJ1-5 TRBD1 TRBV28 CASSLPFGQGGSNQPQHF TGTGCCAGCAGTCTCCCTTTCGGGCAGGGGGGAAGCAATCAGCCCCAGCATTTT
few TRBJ2-3 TRBD2 TRBV3-1 CASSQGLADPDTQYF TGTGCCAGCAGCCAGGGACTAGCGGATCCAGATACGCAGTATTTT
few TRBJ2-3 TRBD1 TRBV12-3/TRBV12-4 CASSLETGDTQYF TGTGCCAGCAGTTTAGAGACAGGGGATACGCAGTATTTT
few TRBJ1-1 TRBD1 TRBV2 CASNVPQDRAEAFF TGTGCCAGCAATGTACCCCAAGACAGGGCAGAAGCTTTCTTT
few TRBJ2-5 TRBD2 TRBV7-2 CASSLRSGVKETQYF TGTGCCAGCAGCTTAAGAAGCGGGGTAAAGGAGACCCAGTACTTC
few TRBJ2-7 TRBD2 TRBV6-1 CASRPGLANYEQYF TGTGCCAGCAGGCCGGGACTAGCAAACTACGAGCAGTACTTC
NA TRBJ2-1 NA TRBV24-1 CAVSGRANEQFF TGTGCCGTAAGCGGGCGGGCCAATGAGCAGTTCTTC
NA TRBJ2-7 TRBD2 TRBV28 CASSLLGAGGREQYF TGTGCCAGCAGTTTATTAGGGGCGGGAGGGCGGGAGCAGTACTTC
few TRBJ2-2 TRBD1 TRBV20-1 CSARQGATGTGELFF TGCAGTGCTAGACAGGGGGCGACTGGGACCGGGGAGCTGTTTTTT
NA TRBJ2-5 NA TRBV28 CASSGVKGYQETQYF TGTGCCAGCAGTGGTGTTAAAGGGTACCAAGAGACCCAGTACTTC
NA TRBJ2-1 NA TRBV19 CASKGTPREGEFF TGTGCCAGTAAGGGGACACCAAGGGAGGGCGAGTTCTTC
NA TRBJ2-3 TRBD1 TRBV10-3 CAISDDWGQGSTSSTDTQYF TGTGCCATCAGTGATGACTGGGGACAGGGATCGACGTCTAGCACAGATACGCAGTATTTT
NA TRBJ2-1 NA TRBV27 CASSLLQGSYNEQFF TGTGCCAGCAGTTTATTGCAGGGCTCCTACAATGAGCAGTTCTTC
NA TRBJ1-2 NA TRBV6-6 CASTKPTGYGYTF TGTGCCAGCACCAAACCGACAGGCTATGGCTACACCTTC
few TRBJ1-5 NA TRBV19 CASSMLPTGAGQPQHF TGTGCCAGTAGTATGCTTCCGACGGGCGCAGGGCAGCCCCAGCATTTT
NA TRBJ2-7 NA TRBV29-1 CSVRNSWNEQYF TGCAGCGTACGGAATAGCTGGAACGAGCAGTACTTC
NA TRBJ1-1 NA TRBV12-3/TRBV12-4 CASTKGAREAFF TGTGCCAGCACCAAAGGGGCCCGTGAAGCTTTCTTT
few TRBJ2-1 TRBD1 TRBV7-6 CASSLSLPDRGPYNEQFF TGTGCCAGCAGCTTATCCCTCCCGGACAGGGGGCCCTACAATGAGCAGTTCTTC
NA TRBJ2-2 NA TRBV7-8 CASSYNGTNTGELFF TGTGCCAGCAGCTATAACGGAACGAACACCGGGGAGCTGTTTTTT
NA TRBJ1-1 NA TRBV6-5 CASTPSPGTEAFF TGTGCCAGCACTCCGTCCCCGGGCACTGAAGCTTTCTTT
few TRBJ1-1 NA TRBV25-1 CASSDPAEAFF TGTGCCAGCAGTGATCCCGCTGAAGCTTTCTTT
few TRBJ2-1 NA TRBV27 CASSRLRADNEQFF TGTGCCAGCAGCCGACTACGAGCGGACAATGAGCAGTTCTTC
many TRBJ2-7 TRBD2 TRBV7-2 CASRDTSGGTYEQYF TGTGCCAGCAGGGACACAAGCGGGGGAACCTACGAGCAGTACTTC
NA TRBJ2-7 NA TRBV7-2 CASSLSSGGHYEQYF TGTGCCAGCAGCTTATCTAGTGGGGGGCACTACGAGCAGTACTTC
few TRBJ2-1 NA TRBV7-9 CASSSGTQNEQFF TGTGCCAGCAGCTCCGGGACTCAAAATGAGCAGTTCTTC
NA TRBJ1-2 NA TRBV11-3 CASSSPVAGANYGYTF TGTGCCAGCAGCTCACCCGTTGCAGGGGCCAACTATGGCTACACCTTC
many TRBJ2-5 NA TRBV7-2 CASSFGPGRVETQYF TGTGCCAGCAGCTTTGGACCGGGGCGGGTGGAGACCCAGTACTTC
few TRBJ2-7 TRBD2 TRBV6-6 CASRRGTSGGSTYEQYF TGTGCCAGCAGACGCGGGACTAGCGGGGGGTCGACCTACGAGCAGTACTTC
NA TRBJ2-4 NA TRBV19 CASSIEVQVAKNIQYF TGTGCCAGTAGTATAGAGGTACAGGTAGCCAAAAACATTCAGTACTTC
many TRBJ2-1 NA TRBV11-2 CASSLGRATDGEQFF TGTGCCAGCAGCTTAGGCAGGGCCACCGATGGTGAGCAGTTCTTC
NA TRBJ2-1 NA TRBV7-9 CGIPGHGGDEQFF TGTGGGATCCCCGGACACGGCGGGGATGAGCAGTTCTTC
NA TRBJ2-5 NA TRBV2 CASRPRQQGETQYF TGTGCCAGCAGACCGCGGCAGCAAGGGGAGACCCAGTACTTC
few TRBJ1-5 TRBD1 TRBV19 CASGTGFNQPQHF TGTGCCAGTGGGACAGGGTTTAATCAGCCCCAGCATTTT
NA TRBJ2-3 NA TRBV7-8 CASSSISYHYGGLLATDTQYF TGTGCCAGCAGCTCCATATCTTACCATTATGGGGGCCTTCTAGCGACAGATACGCAGTATTTT
NA TRBJ2-1 TRBD2 TRBV7-9 CASSSPGAGVGNEQFF TGTGCCAGCAGCTCTCCCGGAGCGGGAGTCGGTAATGAGCAGTTCTTC
NA TRBJ1-4 NA TRBV7-2 CASSFSGGWALRYEKLFF TGTGCCAGCAGCTTTAGTGGGGGATGGGCCCTCCGGTATGAAAAACTGTTTTTT
NA TRBJ1-5 NA TRBV6-1 CASRMGDQPQHF TGTGCCAGCAGAATGGGCGATCAGCCCCAGCATTTT
many TRBJ2-1 NA TRBV7-2 CASSLSGGSEQFF TGTGCCAGCAGCCTTAGCGGTGGGAGTGAGCAGTTCTTC
few TRBJ2-7 TRBD1 TRBV28 CATRPGQSSYEQYF TGTGCCACCCGTCCGGGACAGAGCTCCTACGAGCAGTACTTC
few TRBJ2-1 TRBD2 TRBV4-1 CASSQGLAGGTYNEQFF TGCGCCAGCAGCCAAGGTCTAGCGGGAGGGACTTACAATGAGCAGTTCTTC
few TRBJ2-7 TRBD1 TRBV7-2 CASSLAFNRDSPYEQYF TGTGCCAGCAGCCTCGCCTTCAACCGGGACAGCCCATACGAGCAGTACTTC
NA TRBJ1-5 NA TRBV7-2 CARSLNRVQPQHF TGTGCCAGGAGTTTAAACAGGGTACAGCCCCAGCATTTT
NA TRBJ2-2 NA TRBV20-1 CSARAIPWREELFF TGCAGTGCTAGAGCTATCCCCTGGCGTGAGGAGCTGTTTTTT
NA TRBJ2-3 NA TRBV7-6 CASSLPTRQDNGAGTDTQYF TGTGCCAGCAGCTTACCGACCCGACAGGATAATGGTGCTGGCACAGATACGCAGTATTTT
NA TRBJ2-1 TRBD1 TRBV7-9 CASSSNRDRGPNEQFF TGTGCCAGCAGCTCTAATCGGGACAGGGGGCCCAATGAGCAGTTCTTC
once TRBJ1-3 NA TRBV6-1 CASSAASFSGNTIYF TGTGCCAGCAGTGCCGCCAGTTTTTCCGGAAACACCATATATTTT
few TRBJ1-3 NA TRBV28 CASRTGSRGNTIYF TGTGCCAGCAGAACAGGGTCTAGAGGAAACACCATATATTTT
NA TRBJ2-2 TRBD1 TRBV29-1 CSGQGVPGELFF TGCAGCGGCCAGGGGGTGCCCGGGGAGCTGTTTTTT
many TRBJ2-1 TRBD1 TRBV6-4 CASSDSGTGGNEQFF TGTGCCAGCAGTGACTCCGGGACAGGGGGCAATGAGCAGTTCTTC
many TRBJ1-6 NA TRBV12-3/TRBV12-4 CASSVKEDSPLHF TGTGCCAGCTCCGTGAAGGAAGATTCACCCCTCCACTTT
NA TRBJ1-2 TRBD1 TRBV4-1 CASTPETGAPYGYTF TGCGCCAGCACCCCCGAGACAGGGGCCCCCTATGGCTACACCTTC
many TRBJ1-5 NA TRBV7-2 CASSPPGHSNQPQHF TGTGCCAGCAGCCCCCCGGGGCATAGCAATCAGCCCCAGCATTTT